This entry lists 10 T cell receptor beta chains sequenced from one sample in a study of Ad26.COV2.S vaccination and SARS-CoV-2 variants. Regarding treatment: some 20 received Ad26.COV2.S at low or high dose, single or two shots; a few received placebo; per-sample allocation not given. Sample collection was performed on day 63 after the first vaccine or placebo injection. The assay was immunoSEQ multiplex PCR, and TCRdb's table has in-frame clones only and misses some. The sample shows about 680,000 clones, more than 80% of them seen only once. The specimen comprised peripheral blood, sampled in a trial of Ad26.COV2.S vaccine versus placebo. Receptor source: a person between 18 and 59 years old who received the Ad26.COV2.S COVID-19 vaccine or a placebo.

This rearrangement joins TRBV6-5 to TRBJ2-2, with D possibly being TRBD1 (5 bases). Trimming left V 0 bases short and J 13 bases short, with 12 bases between. The CDR3 loop spans 13 amino acids. The germline CDR1 and CDR2 sequences are MNHEY and SVGAGI. The CDR3 loop is CASSYSNWGGLFF. The CDR3, as DNA: TGTGCCAGCAGTTACTCGAACTGGGGCGGGCTGTTTTTT.

The rearrangement uses TRBV29-1 and TRBJ2-3; perhaps TRBD2 as D (5 bases). Germline loops: CDR1 SQVTM, CDR2 ANQGSEA. CDR3 length: 15 amino acids. V was pared by 8 bases and J by 5 bases, with 23 bases between. The CDR3 coding sequence is TGCAGCCCCTCAGGACGGCCACACAGCGGAGATACGCAGTATTTT. Translating gives CSPSGRPHSGDTQYF.

The chain carries TRBV2 and TRBJ1-2; D is uncertain. Trimming removed 6 bases from V and 8 bases from J, with 10 bases in between. Per germline, CDR1 SNHLY and CDR2 FYNNEI. The CDR3 length is 11 residues. The CDR3 spells CASSRLGGYTF. In DNA form, the CDR3 reads TGTGCCAGCAGCAGGCTTGGCGGCTACACCTTC.

This clone was detected once. The chain combines TRBV5-1 with TRBJ1-5; D gene uncertain. This CDR3 spans 15 amino acids. The germline CDR1 and CDR2 sequences are SGHRS and YFSETQ. Trimming took 4 bases from V and 1 from J, leaving 12 bases between them. Here the CDR3 DNA reads TGCGCCAGCAGCCTGGCGGGTAGGAGCAATCAGCCCCAGCATTTT. As protein: CASSLAGRSNQPQHF.

The rearrangement links TRBV11-1 to TRBJ1-1, with TRBD1 matching over 7 bases. The CDR3 spans 15 residues. Germline CDR1 and CDR2: SGHAT and FQDESV (reference sequence). V lost 3 bases and J lost 5; bases outside the gene matches: 9. The CDR3: CASSFTTGFRTEAFF. CDR3 nucleotides: TGTGCCAGCAGCTTTACGACAGGGTTTAGGACTGAAGCTTTCTTT. Based on the CDR3 plus reference TRBV11-1 and TRBJ1-1, the full variable domain is EAEVAQSPRYKITEKSQAVAFWCDPISGHATLYWYRQILGQGPELLVQFQDESVVDDSQLPKDRFSAERLKGVDSTLKIQPAELGDSAMYLCASSFTTGFRTEAFFGQGTRLTVV.

This clone was detected only once. The rearrangement joins TRBV5-8 to TRBJ2-4, with D hard to call. CDR3 length: 11 amino acids. V was cut by 4 bases and J by 11 bases, with 10 bases left in between. The germline CDR1 and CDR2 sequences are SGHTS and YDEGEE. CDR3 nucleotide sequence: TGTGCCAGCAGCCGAGCTTGGGTTCAGTACTTC. Translating it yields CASSRAWVQYF.

This clone has a handful of counts. Here the CDR3 DNA reads TGTGCCAGAGGGTCTAGCGGGGGTCGGGAGACCCAGTACTTC. It translates to CARGSSGGRETQYF. V and J are TRBV10-3 and TRBJ2-5; 10 nucleotides align to TRBD2. Germline CDR1 reads ENHRY; CDR2 reads SYGVKD. This CDR3 has 14 amino acids. V dropped 10 bases and J dropped 5; count of bases not matched to a gene: 10.

The chain uses TRBV27 and TRBJ2-5, with TRBD2 as a possible D gene (5 bases). The CDR3 is 12 amino acids. The V end lost 8 bases, the J end lost 1 base, and 8 bases lay between the germline ends. From germline, CDR1 is MNHEY and CDR2 SMNVEV (reference sequence). As DNA, the CDR3 is TGTGCCAGCCGGGGTATCCAAGAGACCCAGTACTTC. Translated, it gives CASRGIQETQYF.

The V gene is TRBV6-6, the J gene TRBJ2-7; a possible D gene is TRBD2 (6 bases). The germline V gene encodes CDR1 MNHNY and CDR2 SVGAGI (reference sequence). This CDR3 comprises 14 residues. Trimming took off 7 bases at V and 0 bases at J, with 13 bases between the two ends. The CDR3 DNA is TGTGCCAGCACCCAAGGAGGGAGCTCCTACGAGCAGTACTTC. Translated, it gives CASTQGGSSYEQYF.

This clone was seen just once. The V gene is TRBV19, the J gene TRBJ2-7; 9 bases align to TRBD1. Per germline, CDR1 LNHDA and CDR2 SQIVND (reference sequence). The CDR3 is 15 residues long. With 5 bases clipped from V and 2 bases from J, the junction kept 7 bases outside the gene matches. The CDR3 nucleotides read TGTGCCAGTAGTGGGGCCGGGACAGGGACCTACGAGCAGTACTTC. Translating gives CASSGAGTGTYEQYF.